A single sample gave rise to the 28 T cell receptor beta chains below, sequenced in a study of T cell responses to AZD1222 COVID-19 vaccine. Using immunoSEQ multiplex PCR, the repertoire was profiled, and TCRdb retains in-frame clones only, with some absent. The sample carries 100,000 to 120,000 clones, roughly four fifths recorded once. The sequences come from peripheral blood, collected on day 0 of AZD1222 vaccination. The receptors come from an adult in good health.

The chain recombines TRBV7-8 with TRBJ1-2; D remains unclear. The CDR3 consists of 15 residues. In germline, CDR1 is SGHVS, CDR2 FQNEAQ. V was shortened by 1 base and J by 3 bases, with 12 bases between the two germline ends. Here the CDR3 reads CASSLVLVPDYGYTF. The CDR3, as DNA: TGTGCCAGCAGCTTAGTTTTAGTACCTGACTATGGCTACACCTTC. Using reference TRBV7-8 and TRBJ1-2 for the parts outside the CDR3, the full variable domain is GAGVSQSPRYKVAKRGQDVALRCDPISGHVSLFWYQQALGQGPEFLTYFQNEAQLDKSGLPSDRFFAERPEGSVSTLKIQRTQQEDSAVYLCASSLVLVPDYGYTFGSGTRLTVV.

The chain links TRBV6-2 or TRBV6-3 to TRBJ2-7; the D is unclear. V was trimmed by 6 bases and J by 5 bases, leaving 14 bases between them. Germline V gene lookup returns CDR1 MNHEY and CDR2 SVGEGT. CDR3 size: 13 residues. Written as DNA, the CDR3 is TGTGCCAGCAGCCTATCTGGATGGGACGAGCAGTACTTC. Translated, it gives CASSLSGWDEQYF.

This clone was counted only a few times. V and J are TRBV21-1 and TRBJ1-1. TRBV21-1 represents a pseudogene. The CDR3 extends over 13 amino acids. The CDR3 sequence is CASSNRGPPEAFF. The CDR3 DNA reads as TGTGCCAGCAGCAATCGGGGGCCCCCTGAAGCTTTCTTT.

CDR3 sequence: CASTGGGPQNTEAFF. DNA for the CDR3: TGTGCCAGCACTGGCGGGGGGCCCCAGAACACTGAAGCTTTCTTT. The chain joins TRBV2 to TRBJ1-1; TRBD1 might be the D (6 bases). This CDR3 is 15 amino acids long. The germline gives CDR1 SNHLY, CDR2 FYNNEI. Trimming cost V 7 bases and J 1 base, with 16 bases left between them.

The CDR3 spells CASSLAGGGPGRAFF. CDR3 nucleotides: TGTGCCAGCAGCTTAGCTGGTGGGGGGCCGGGGAGAGCTTTCTTT. The chain recombines TRBV7-9 with TRBJ1-1, with D tentatively TRBD1 (6 bases). CDR3 size: 15 residues. Germline V gene lookup returns CDR1 SEHNR and CDR2 FQNEAQ (reference sequence). Trimming left V 0 bases short and J 10 bases short, with 18 bases between.

This rearrangement joins TRBV24-1 to TRBJ2-3, with 8 bases matching TRBD1. V trimming: 3 bases; J trimming: 2 bases; junction bases outside the gene matches: 3. This CDR3 spans 15 amino acids. CDR1 and CDR2 from the germline V gene are KGHDR and SFDVKD. Here the CDR3 DNA reads TGTGCCACCAGTGATCCGGGACAGGTCACAGATACGCAGTATTTT. The encoded protein is CATSDPGQVTDTQYF.

The rearrangement uses TRBV5-1 and TRBJ2-7, with TRBD2 identical over 7 bases. After removal of 3 bases from V and 0 bases from J, the junction contained 6 bases not matched to a gene. The CDR3 consists of 15 residues. Looked up from germline, CDR1 is SGHRS and CDR2 is YFSETQ. The CDR3 nucleotides are TGCGCCAGCAGCTCTATAGCGGGCAGCTCCTACGAGCAGTACTTC. Protein sequence: CASSSIAGSSYEQYF. Full variable domain (remainder filled in from reference TRBV5-1 and TRBJ2-7): KAGVTQTPRYLIKTRGQQVTLSCSPISGHRSVSWYQQTPGQGLQFLFEYFSETQRNKGNFPGRFSGRQFSNSRSEMNVSTLELGDSALYLCASSSIAGSSYEQYFGPGTRLTVT.

The gene calls are TRBV18 and TRBJ2-4, with D unresolved. Between the trimmed V and J ends, which lost 5 bases and 4 bases, there was a span of 12 bases. Looked up from germline, CDR1 is KGHSH and CDR2 is LQKENI. The CDR3 has 14 residues. CDR3 bases: TGTGCCAGCTCAGCCCGGGCCGGGAAAAACATTCAGTACTTC. Protein: CASSARAGKNIQYF.

Note on this clone: One end of the junction does not line up with germline, which may come from a read error. Other nucleotide sequences from this sample produce the same CDR3. The CDR3 DNA follows: TGTGCCAGCAGCTCCGGGTGGGGAAGCAATCAGCCTCAGCATTTT. Amino acid sequence: CASSSGWGSNQPQHF. The chain has TRBV5-6 and TRBJ1-5; no reliable D call. There are 15 residues in the CDR3. Germline CDR1 reads SGHDT; CDR2 reads YYEEEE.

The chain couples TRBV5-1 to TRBJ2-2; maybe TRBD2 (6 bases). Germline-derived CDR1 and CDR2 are SGHRS and YFSETQ. V was trimmed by 4 bases and J by 1 base, leaving 14 bases between them. There are 16 residues in the CDR3. CDR3 protein: CASSPYRGLNTGELFF. In DNA form, the CDR3 reads TGCGCCAGCAGCCCTTACCGGGGACTGAACACCGGGGAGCTGTTTTTT. Together with reference TRBV5-1 and TRBJ2-2, the CDR3 gives the full variable domain: KAGVTQTPRYLIKTRGQQVTLSCSPISGHRSVSWYQQTPGQGLQFLFEYFSETQRNKGNFPGRFSGRQFSNSRSEMNVSTLELGDSALYLCASSPYRGLNTGELFFGEGSRLTVL.

The chain has TRBV9 and TRBJ2-2; D is undetermined. Trimming removed 5 bases from V and 8 bases from J, with 22 bases in between. This CDR3 comprises 16 residues. Looked up from germline, CDR1 is SGDLS and CDR2 is YYNGEE. CDR3 region: CASSLRASSFAGELFF. As DNA, the CDR3 is TGTGCCAGCAGTCTTAGGGCGAGCTCGTTTGCGGGGGAGCTGTTTTTT.

This clone was found a few times. This chain joins TRBV7-9 and TRBJ2-4, with a weak D call TRBD2 (6 bases). The CDR3 sequence is 14 residues long. Germline CDR1 and CDR2: SEHNR and FQNEAQ (reference sequence). The V end was cut by 1 base, the J end by 6 bases, with 10 bases between. This CDR3 is CASSLVSGGNIQYF. The CDR3 DNA follows: TGTGCCAGCAGCTTAGTATCCGGGGGAAACATTCAGTACTTC. Based on the CDR3 plus reference TRBV7-9 and TRBJ2-4, the full variable domain is DTGVSQNPRHKITKRGQNVTFRCDPISEHNRLYWYRQTLGQGPEFLTYFQNEAQLEKSRLLSDRFSAERPKGSFSTLEIQRTEQGDSAMYLCASSLVSGGNIQYFGAGTRLSVL.

The V call is TRBV5-6, the J call TRBJ2-5; no clear D gene. Germline V gene lookup returns CDR1 SGHDT and CDR2 YYEEEE. The V and J ends lost 3 bases and 2 bases respectively, with 17 bases between them. There are 16 residues in the CDR3. The CDR3 region is CASSSKVTGGQETQYF. The CDR3 nucleotides are TGTGCCAGCAGCTCTAAAGTAACGGGTGGACAAGAGACCCAGTACTTC. Drawing the rest from reference TRBV5-6 and TRBJ2-5, the complete variable domain is DAGVTQSPTHLIKTRGQQVTLRCSPKSGHDTVSWYQQALGQGPQFIFQYYEEEERQRGNFPDRFSGHQFPNYSSELNVNALLLGDSALYLCASSSKVTGGQETQYFGPGTRLLVL.

The CDR3 region has the DNA TGTGCCAGCAGCTTAGATATGGCCATATCCCACGAGCAGTACTTC. It translates to CASSLDMAISHEQYF. This chain connects TRBV11-3 to TRBJ2-7; D call uncertain. Germline V CDR1 and CDR2: SGHNT, YENEEA. V was trimmed by 0 bases and J by 5 bases, leaving 14 bases between them. The length of the CDR3 is 15 residues.

The chain recombines TRBV24-1 with TRBJ2-5, with 11 bases identical to TRBD2. With V trimmed by 4 bases and J by 4 bases, 7 bases remained unmatched. This CDR3 spans 16 amino acids. The germline V gene encodes CDR1 KGHDR and CDR2 SFDVKD. DNA of the CDR3: TGTGCCACCAGTGACACTAGCGGGAGTGCTTTAGAGACCCAGTACTTC. Protein: CATSDTSGSALETQYF.

This rearrangement joins TRBV6-1 to TRBJ1-2; TRBD1 matches 7 bases. V shed 2 bases, J shed 6 bases, and the junction held 12 bases outside the gene matches. This CDR3 is built from 16 residues. The germline V gene encodes CDR1 MNHNS and CDR2 SASEGT. CDR3 sequence: CASSEQWTGPLNGYTF. In nucleotides, the CDR3 is TGTGCCAGCAGTGAACAGTGGACAGGCCCCTTGAATGGCTACACCTTC.

This chain connects TRBV29-1 to TRBJ2-1, with D unresolved. V was pared by 4 bases and J by 5 bases, with 18 bases between. Germline lookup yields CDR1 SQVTM and CDR2 ANQGSEA. The CDR3 totals 15 residues. The CDR3 loop reads CSVARIGRTNNEQFF. The CDR3 DNA sequence: TGCAGCGTTGCCCGCATCGGCAGGACGAACAATGAGCAGTTCTTC.

V and J are TRBV15 and TRBJ2-4; D remains ambiguous. The V end was cut by 5 bases, the J end by 0 bases, with 8 bases between. CDR3 size: 14 residues. CDR1 and CDR2 (germline): LNHNV, YYDKDF (reference sequence). CDR3 bases: TGTGCCACCAGCTACATGTTAGCCAAAAACATTCAGTACTTC. Protein: CATSYMLAKNIQYF. The variable domain in full, completed from reference TRBV15 and TRBJ2-4, reads DAMVIQNPRYQVTQFGKPVTLSCSQTLNHNVMYWYQQKSSQAPKLLFHYYDKDFNNEADTPDNFQSRRPNTSFCFLDIRSPGLGDTAMYLCATSYMLAKNIQYFGAGTRLSVL.

The CDR3 coding sequence is TGTGCCAGCAGCGCGCGCGGGGGACGGGGTAATGAAAAACTGTTTTTT. As protein: CASSARGGRGNEKLFF. The chain carries TRBV7-8 and TRBJ1-4, with a possible D match to TRBD1 (5 bases). Germline V CDR1 and CDR2: SGHVS, FQNEAQ. CDR3 length: 16 amino acids. Trimming left V 5 bases short and J 4 bases short, with 17 bases between.

This chain connects TRBV19 to TRBJ2-5; D ambiguous. The V gene lost 0 bases and the J gene lost 1 base, with 9 bases spanning the gap. The CDR3 is made up of 15 amino acids. Germline-derived CDR1 and CDR2 are LNHDA and SQIVND (reference sequence). The CDR3 DNA is TGTGCCAGTAGTATAGATACAGACGTCCAAGAGACCCAGTACTTC. Amino acids: CASSIDTDVQETQYF. The full variable domain, in which reference TRBV19 and TRBJ2-5 provide the parts outside the CDR3, is DGGITQSPKYLFRKEGQNVTLSCEQNLNHDAMYWYRQDPGQGLRLIYYSQIVNDFQKGDIAEGYSVSREKKESFPLTVTSAQKNPTAFYLCASSIDTDVQETQYFGPGTRLLVL.

The rearrangement uses TRBV24-1 and TRBJ2-3, with D perhaps matching TRBD1 (5 bases). CDR1 KGHDR and CDR2 SFDVKD come from the germline V gene. The CDR3 contains 16 residues. Trimming pared 0 bases from V and 0 bases from J, leaving 9 bases between. CDR3 nucleotide sequence: TGTGCCACCAGTGATTTGCAGGCAGGGAGCACAGATACGCAGTATTTT. Its translation: CATSDLQAGSTDTQYF.

This clone was seen a single time. The V call is TRBV19, the J call TRBJ1-5, with D tentatively TRBD1 (5 bases). V was trimmed by 6 bases and J by 6 bases, leaving 15 bases between them. The CDR3 spans 14 residues. Germline V CDR1 and CDR2: LNHDA, SQIVND (reference sequence). The CDR3 DNA reads as TGTGCCAGTAGAGTGAAGAGGGGAGCTCAGCCCCAGCATTTT. It is translated as CASRVKRGAQPQHF.

The V gene is TRBV2, the J gene TRBJ2-7, with 7 bases that match TRBD1. V lost 6 bases and J lost 13; bases outside the gene matches: 15. The CDR3 consists of 13 residues. CDR1 is SNHLY, CDR2 FYNNEI, per germline. CDR3 in DNA: TGTGCCAGCAGAGTGACCGTGACCGAAGGGGGCTACTTC. This gives the protein CASRVTVTEGGYF.

The chain employs TRBV28 and TRBJ2-7; 10 nucleotides line up with TRBD2. Germline CDR1 reads MDHEN; CDR2 reads SYDVKM. CDR3 length: 15 amino acids. Trimming at V came to 3 bases and at J to 5 bases, leaving 7 bases not matched to a gene. CDR3 nucleotide sequence: TGTGCCAGCAGTTTTGAAGCTAGCGGGAGAAACGAGCAGTACTTC. This gives the protein CASSFEASGRNEQYF.

The chain links TRBV19 to TRBJ2-2; a weak D match, TRBD2 (7 bases). V gave up 7 bases and J gave up 1 base, with 13 bases separating them. This CDR3 is built from 15 residues. Looked up from germline, CDR1 is LNHDA and CDR2 is SQIVND (reference sequence). The CDR3: CASNGGGVNTGELFF. The CDR3 nucleotides read TGTGCCAGTAACGGCGGGGGCGTGAACACCGGGGAGCTGTTTTTT.

The rearrangement links TRBV16 to TRBJ1-1, with 12 bases lining up with TRBD1. V was pared by 4 bases and J by 5 bases, with 11 bases of the junction left unmatched. The CDR3 has 17 residues. Per germline, CDR1 KGHSY and CDR2 FQNENV. This CDR3 is CASSRPGQGAGGTEAFF. CDR3 nucleotides: TGTGCCAGCAGCCGTCCGGGACAGGGGGCAGGGGGAACTGAAGCTTTCTTT. Full variable domain (remainder filled in from reference TRBV16 and TRBJ1-1): GEEVAQTPKHLVRGEGQKAKLYCAPIKGHSYVFWYQQVLKNEFKFLISFQNENVFDETGMPKERFSAKCLPNSPCSLEIQATKLEDSAVYFCASSRPGQGAGGTEAFFGQGTRLTVV.

This clone was seen a few times. The chain recombines TRBV27 with TRBJ1-6; D may be TRBD1 (6 bases). Germline V gene lookup returns CDR1 MNHEY and CDR2 SMNVEV (reference sequence). The CDR3 has 17 residues. Trimming took off 5 bases at V and 3 bases at J, with 17 bases between the two ends. The CDR3 sequence: CASSPHRVEGYNSPLHF. CDR3 DNA: TGTGCCAGCAGTCCCCACAGGGTAGAGGGCTATAATTCACCCCTCCACTTT.

The chain joins TRBV24-1 to TRBJ2-5; the match to TRBD1 covers 8 bases. The CDR3 is made up of 12 amino acids. Germline values: CDR1 KGHDR, CDR2 SFDVKD. V trimming: 11 bases; J trimming: 1 base; junction bases outside the gene matches: 2. In DNA, the CDR3 is TGTGCCAACGGACAGGGCCAAGAGACCCAGTACTTC. Translating it yields CANGQGQETQYF.